One sample yielded the 18 T cell receptor beta chains listed below, sequenced in a study of T cells in Graves' hyperthyroidism and ophthalmopathy (dated by TCRdb to between 2018 and 2021). Library creation used multiplex PCR. Sequenced on an Illumina HiSeq 2000. Amplification of TCR beta CDR3 regions was carried out from RNA transcripts. The first round of RT-PCR for the TCR CDR3 was performed with the HTBI primer set and the Qiagen OneStep RT-PCR kit. TCRdb passed the public sequencing reads through fastp at Q25 and MiXCR, retaining productive beta sequences. Entries that share a CDR3 protein sequence are merged under the most common genes and DNA. The sample table shows some 770,000 distinct CDR3 sequences, and 16% are seen once. Of the sample, around 8% falls within the top ten clones. The sample consisted of blood. The receptors derive from a man younger than 35 with Graves' hyperthyroidism.

The table lists this clonotype with a count of one. The rearrangement joins TRBV5-4 to TRBJ2-7; maybe TRBD1 (6 bases). Germline V gene sequence: CDR1 SGHNT, CDR2 YYREEE (reference sequence). This CDR3 is built from 14 residues. Trimming stripped 0 bases from V and 5 bases from J, with 12 bases between. Here the CDR3 DNA reads TGTGCCAGCAGCTTGGCTGACAGGAGTGACGAGCAGTACTTC. Residues: CASSLADRSDEQYF.

This clonotype has a count of ten or more. CDR3 amino acids: CASRRTSGRYSNEQFF. The CDR3 DNA reads TGTGCCAGCAGGAGGACTAGCGGGAGGTATAGCAATGAGCAGTTCTTC. J is TRBJ2-1 and V is TRBV2; TRBD2 matches at 14 bases. CDR3 length: 16 amino acids. Per germline, CDR1 SNHLY and CDR2 FYNNEI. V gave up 6 bases and J gave up 6 bases; unmatched junction bases: 7.

This chain joins TRBV29-1 and TRBJ2-1, with a weak D call TRBD2 (6 bases). In germline, CDR1 is SQVTM, CDR2 ANQGSEA. The CDR3 is 14 residues long. Trimming removed 8 bases at V and 5 bases at J, with 19 bases between. The CDR3 nucleotides read TGCAGCTCCCTTGTGCTTAGCGGCAACAATGAGCAGTTCTTC. This encodes CSSLVLSGNNEQFF.

The rearrangement uses TRBV7-9 and TRBJ2-7; D possibly corresponds to TRBD1 (6 bases). Germline CDR1 is SEHNR and CDR2 is FQNEAQ (reference sequence). This CDR3 has 14 residues. Trimming removed 4 bases at V and 0 bases at J, with 10 bases between. CDR3 in amino acids: CASSWTDVSYEQYF. CDR3 DNA sequence: TGTGCCAGCAGCTGGACAGACGTCTCCTACGAGCAGTACTTC.

On this clonotype: One junction end does not reproduce the germline sequence, and a read error may be involved. This rearrangement joins TRBV20-1 to TRBJ2-1; D ambiguous. The CDR3 runs to 13 residues. CDR1 DFQATT and CDR2 SNEGSKA come from the germline V gene (reference sequence). CDR3 bases: TGCAGTGCCGCCGAAGGAACCGACAATGGGCAGTTCTTC. Amino acid sequence: CSAAEGTDNGQFF.

This clonotype was observed a handful of times. The chain combines TRBV29-1 with TRBJ2-1; 10 bases agree with TRBD2. The CDR3 runs 14 residues. Losses at the gene ends were 4 bases for V and 6 bases for J; bases not matched to a gene: 6. Germline V lookup: CDR1 SQVTM, CDR2 ANQGSEA. This CDR3 reads CSVGRIAGGNEQFF. Written as DNA, the CDR3 is TGCAGCGTTGGGAGGATAGCGGGAGGCAATGAGCAGTTCTTC.

This clonotype was seen at least ten times. The rearrangement links TRBV10-3 to TRBJ2-1; 7 nucleotides agree with TRBD2. This CDR3 contains 16 residues. Germline assignment: CDR1 ENHRY and CDR2 SYGVKD. With 4 bases clipped from V and 5 bases from J, the junction kept 11 bases outside the gene matches. CDR3 sequence reads: CAISGPSGGRNNEQFF. The CDR3 region has the DNA TGTGCCATCAGTGGGCCCTCTGGCGGGAGAAACAATGAGCAGTTCTTC.

In this sample, this clonotype turned up a few times. A junction end diverges from the germline sequence, so it may reflect a read error. This chain connects TRBV7-9 to TRBJ2-3; D tentatively reads TRBD1 or TRBD2 (5 bases each). From germline, CDR1 is SEHNR and CDR2 FQNEAQ (reference sequence). This CDR3 has 16 residues. CDR3 residues: CASSIAPGPHTDTQYF. CDR3 coding DNA: TGTGCCAGCAGCATAGCTCCGGGACCCCACACAGATACGCAGTATTTT. The full variable domain, its missing parts supplied by reference TRBV7-9 and TRBJ2-3, is DTGVSQNPRHKITKRGQNVTFRCDPISEHNRLYWYRQTLGQGPEFLTYFQNEAQLEKSRLLSDRFSAERPKGSFSTLEIQRTEQGDSAMYLCASSIAPGPHTDTQYFGPGTRLTVL.

The table lists this clonotype with a few counts. The rearrangement links TRBV2 to TRBJ2-2, with D possibly TRBD2 on 6 matching bases. The germline CDR1 and CDR2 sequences are SNHLY and FYNNEI. The V gene lost 7 bases and the J gene lost 14 bases, with 17 bases spanning the gap. The CDR3 spans 12 residues. In nucleotides, the CDR3 is TGTGCCAGCAACGGAGGGAGCGTGCCCCTGTTTTTT. Translating it yields CASNGGSVPLFF. The full variable domain, rest sourced from reference TRBV2 and TRBJ2-2, is EPEVTQTPSHQVTQMGQEVILRCVPISNHLYFYWYRQILGQKVEFLVSFYNNEISEKSEIFDDQFSVERPDGSNFTLKIRSTKLEDSAMYFCASNGGSVPLFFGEGSRLTVL.

This clonotype was counted ten times or more. The chain combines TRBV7-2 with TRBJ2-3; 8 bases map to TRBD2. Per the germline V gene, CDR1 is SGHTA and CDR2 is FQGNSA. Trimming at V came to 6 bases and at J to 4 bases, leaving 6 bases not matched to a gene. The CDR3 has 14 amino acids. The DNA of the CDR3 is TGTGCCAGCAGAAAAGCGGGAGCGGCAGATACGCAGTATTTT. This encodes CASRKAGAADTQYF.

This chain uses TRBV6-4 with TRBJ2-3; 13 nucleotides line up with TRBD2. The V gene end was trimmed by 5 bases and the J gene end by 2 bases; junction bases not matched to a gene: 7. Germline V lookup: CDR1 MRHNA, CDR2 SNTAGT. CDR3 length: 17 residues. The CDR3 bases are TGTGCCAGCAGTACTGGACTAGCGGGAGCCTTCACAGATACGCAGTATTTT. Translated, it gives CASSTGLAGAFTDTQYF.

This chain links TRBV16 with TRBJ2-3, with D uncertain. Per germline, CDR1 KGHSY and CDR2 FQNENV. CDR3 length: 13 residues. V was cut by 2 bases and J by 4 bases, with 7 bases left in between. The CDR3 bases are TGTGCCAGCAGCCAAAGAGTTTCAGATACGCAGTATTTT. This translates into CASSQRVSDTQYF.

This clonotype turned up a few times. The chain uses TRBV6-5 and TRBJ1-2; D call uncertain. Germline V lookup: CDR1 MNHEY, CDR2 SVGAGI. CDR3 size: 14 residues. V was shortened by 2 bases and J by 0 bases, with 7 bases between the two germline ends. In DNA, the CDR3 is TGTGCCAGCAGTTACCGGGGAGCTAACTATGGCTACACCTTC. Translated, it gives CASSYRGANYGYTF.

This clonotype was found a few times. V is TRBV20-1 and J is TRBJ2-1; D remains unclear. The CDR3 is 15 residues long. Trimming took off 1 base at V and 8 bases at J, with 18 bases between the two ends. Germline V lookup: CDR1 DFQATT, CDR2 SNEGSKA (reference sequence). CDR3 sequence reads: CSARVWKLPRDEQFF. The DNA of the CDR3 is TGCAGTGCTAGAGTCTGGAAGTTGCCACGGGATGAGCAGTTCTTC.

As to this clonotype: Germline and junction disagree at one end, which may indicate a read error. The chain uses TRBV5-5 and TRBJ1-1, with TRBD1 matching 8 bases. The CDR3 loop spans 13 amino acids. CDR1 and CDR2 from the germline V gene are SGHKS and YYEKEE (reference sequence). The CDR3 reads CASSSDRDTEALF. In DNA form, the CDR3 reads TGTGCCAGCAGCTCGGACAGGGACACTGAAGCTCTCTTT. Variable domain in full (rest from reference TRBV5-5 and TRBJ1-1): DAGVTQSPTHLIKTRGQQVTLRCSPISGHKSVSWYQQVLGQGPQFIFQYYEKEERGRGNFPDRFSARQFPNYSSELNVNALLLGDSALYLCASSSDRDTEALFGQGTRLTVV.

The V call is TRBV30, the J call TRBJ1-1; D not certain. The germline V gene has CDR1 GTSNPN and CDR2 SVGIG (reference sequence). The CDR3 extends over 12 amino acids. V gave up 2 bases and J gave up 3 bases, with 7 bases separating them. CDR3: CAWSLYHTEAFF. In DNA, the CDR3 is TGTGCCTGGAGTCTTTACCACACTGAAGCTTTCTTT.

The rearrangement uses TRBV19 and TRBJ1-1; 7 nucleotides match TRBD1. Germline CDR1 and CDR2: LNHDA and SQIVND (reference sequence). This CDR3 region has 15 residues. The junction had 10 bases not matched to a gene; V was cut back by 4 bases and J by 5 bases. CDR3 sequence: CASSKRGQGGTEAFF. The CDR3 DNA follows: TGTGCCAGTAGTAAGAGGGGGCAGGGCGGGACTGAAGCTTTCTTT.

The gene calls are TRBV7-2 and TRBJ1-4, with a weak D call TRBD1 (5 bases). Trimming pared 2 bases from V and 8 bases from J, leaving 15 bases between. Germline values: CDR1 SGHTA, CDR2 FQGNSA. This CDR3 is built from 15 residues. CDR3 in DNA: TGTGCCAGCAGCTTAAATACAGGCGGAGGAGAAAAACTGTTTTTT. It encodes CASSLNTGGGEKLFF.